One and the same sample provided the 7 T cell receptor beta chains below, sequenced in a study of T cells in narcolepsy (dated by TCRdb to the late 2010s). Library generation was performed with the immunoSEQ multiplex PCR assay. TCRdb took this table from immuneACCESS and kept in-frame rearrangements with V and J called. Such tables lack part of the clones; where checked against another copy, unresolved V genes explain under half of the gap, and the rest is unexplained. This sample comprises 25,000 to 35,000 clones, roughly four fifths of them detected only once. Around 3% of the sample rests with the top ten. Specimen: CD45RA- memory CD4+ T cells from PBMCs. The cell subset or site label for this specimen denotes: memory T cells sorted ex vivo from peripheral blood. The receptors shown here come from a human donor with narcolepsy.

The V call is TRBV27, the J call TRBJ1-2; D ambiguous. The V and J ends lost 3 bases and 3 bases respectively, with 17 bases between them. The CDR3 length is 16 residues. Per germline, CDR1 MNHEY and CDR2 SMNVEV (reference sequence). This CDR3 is CASSLRGSRLDYGYTF. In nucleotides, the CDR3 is TGTGCCAGCAGTTTGCGGGGATCCCGGCTAGACTATGGCTACACCTTC.

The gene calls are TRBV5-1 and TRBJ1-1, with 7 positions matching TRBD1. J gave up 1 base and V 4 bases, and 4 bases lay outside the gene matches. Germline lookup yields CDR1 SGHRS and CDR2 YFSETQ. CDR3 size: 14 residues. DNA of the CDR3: TGCGCCAGCAGCATTAGACAGGGGAACACTGAAGCTTTCTTT. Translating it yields CASSIRQGNTEAFF.

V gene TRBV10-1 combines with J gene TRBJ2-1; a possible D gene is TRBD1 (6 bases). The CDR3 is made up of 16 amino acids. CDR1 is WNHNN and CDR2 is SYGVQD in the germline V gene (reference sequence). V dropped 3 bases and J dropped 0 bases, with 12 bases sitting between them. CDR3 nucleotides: TGCGCCAGCAGTGAAGGGACAAAAAGCTCCTACAATGAGCAGTTCTTC. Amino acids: CASSEGTKSSYNEQFF.

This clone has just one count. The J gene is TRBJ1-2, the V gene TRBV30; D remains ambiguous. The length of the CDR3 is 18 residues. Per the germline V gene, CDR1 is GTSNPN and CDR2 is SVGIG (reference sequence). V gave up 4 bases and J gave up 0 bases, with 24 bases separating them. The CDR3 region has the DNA TGTGCCTGGAATTTTCTAGTACGGAAAGAAACAGCTAACTATGGCTACACCTTC. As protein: CAWNFLVRKETANYGYTF.

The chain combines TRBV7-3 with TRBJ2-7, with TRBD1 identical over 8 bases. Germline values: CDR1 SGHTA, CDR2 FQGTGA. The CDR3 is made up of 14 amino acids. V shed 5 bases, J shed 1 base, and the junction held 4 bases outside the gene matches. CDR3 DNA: TGTGCCAGCAGCCCCACAGGGGGGTCCTACGAGCAGTACTTC. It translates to CASSPTGGSYEQYF.

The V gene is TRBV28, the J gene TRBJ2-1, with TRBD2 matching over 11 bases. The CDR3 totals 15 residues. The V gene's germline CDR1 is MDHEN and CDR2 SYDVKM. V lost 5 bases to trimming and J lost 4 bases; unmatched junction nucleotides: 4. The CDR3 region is CASSPGTSGYNEQFF. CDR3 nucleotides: TGTGCCAGCAGTCCCGGGACTAGCGGTTACAATGAGCAGTTCTTC.

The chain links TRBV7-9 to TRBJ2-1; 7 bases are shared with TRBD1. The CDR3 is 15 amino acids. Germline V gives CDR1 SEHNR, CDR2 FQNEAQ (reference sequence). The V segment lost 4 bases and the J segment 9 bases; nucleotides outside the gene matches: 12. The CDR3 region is CASSSKGSPGGEQFF. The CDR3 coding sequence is TGTGCCAGCAGCTCCAAGGGCAGCCCAGGGGGTGAGCAGTTCTTC. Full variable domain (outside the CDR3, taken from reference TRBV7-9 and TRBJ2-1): DTGVSQNPRHKITKRGQNVTFRCDPISEHNRLYWYRQTLGQGPEFLTYFQNEAQLEKSRLLSDRFSAERPKGSFSTLEIQRTEQGDSAMYLCASSSKGSPGGEQFFGPGTRLTVL.